This TCR beta chain was documented in a study of OX40 agonist ivuxolimab in advanced cancers. Trimming stripped 5 bases from V and 2 bases from J, with 9 bases between. This CDR3 contains 13 residues. Germline V gene data show CDR1 as MNHNY and CDR2 as SVGAGI (reference sequence). The method was immunoSEQ multiplex PCR; TCRdb's version includes in-frame clones alone and lacks a portion of them. The sample yields about 71,000 clones, about 83% seen once. This clone was detected only a few times. The clonotype was recovered from an adult with an advanced solid tumor such as melanoma, head and neck, liver or kidney cancer. This specimen consisted of CD4+ or CD8+ T cells sorted from blood, obtained in a trial of the OX40 agonist ivuxolimab. The gene calls are TRBV6-6 and TRBJ1-1; D is uncertain. CDR3 residues: CASSSTINTEAFF. As DNA, the CDR3 is TGTGCCAGCAGTAGCACAATAAACACTGAAGCTTTCTTT.